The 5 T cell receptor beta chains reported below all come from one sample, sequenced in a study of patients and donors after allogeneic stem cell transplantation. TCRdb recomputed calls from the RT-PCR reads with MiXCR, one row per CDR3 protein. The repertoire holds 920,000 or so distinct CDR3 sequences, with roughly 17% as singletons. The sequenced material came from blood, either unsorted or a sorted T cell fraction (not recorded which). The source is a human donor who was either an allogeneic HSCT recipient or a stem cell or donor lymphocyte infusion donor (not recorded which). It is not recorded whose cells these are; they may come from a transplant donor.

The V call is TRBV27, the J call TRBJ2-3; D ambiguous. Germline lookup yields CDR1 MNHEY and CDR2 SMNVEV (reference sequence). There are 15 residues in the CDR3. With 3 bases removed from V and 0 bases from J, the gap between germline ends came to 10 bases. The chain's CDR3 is CASSFLTSSTDTQYF. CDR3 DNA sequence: TGTGCCAGCAGTTTCTTAACTTCTAGCACAGATACGCAGTATTTT.

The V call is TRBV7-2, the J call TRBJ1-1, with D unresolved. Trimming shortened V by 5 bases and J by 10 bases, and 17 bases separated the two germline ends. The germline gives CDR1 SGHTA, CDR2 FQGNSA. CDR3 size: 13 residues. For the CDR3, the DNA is TGTGCCAGCAGCATTCTGGTCGCTCGTGGAGCTTTCTTT. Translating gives CASSILVARGAFF.

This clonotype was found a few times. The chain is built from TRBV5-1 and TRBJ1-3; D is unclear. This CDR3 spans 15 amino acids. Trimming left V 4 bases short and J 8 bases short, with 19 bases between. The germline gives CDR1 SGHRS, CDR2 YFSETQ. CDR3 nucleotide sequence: TGCGCCAGCAGCCCATCCGGGTCCCTGAGAGACACCATATATTTT. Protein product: CASSPSGSLRDTIYF. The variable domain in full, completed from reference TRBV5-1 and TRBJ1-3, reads KAGVTQTPRYLIKTRGQQVTLSCSPISGHRSVSWYQQTPGQGLQFLFEYFSETQRNKGNFPGRFSGRQFSNSRSEMNVSTLELGDSALYLCASSPSGSLRDTIYFGEGSWLTVV.

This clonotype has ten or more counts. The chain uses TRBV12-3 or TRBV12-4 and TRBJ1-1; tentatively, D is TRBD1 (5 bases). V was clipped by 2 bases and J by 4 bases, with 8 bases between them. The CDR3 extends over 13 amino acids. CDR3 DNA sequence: TGTGCCAGCAGTTTAACAGGTCCCACTGAAGCTTTCTTT. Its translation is CASSLTGPTEAFF.

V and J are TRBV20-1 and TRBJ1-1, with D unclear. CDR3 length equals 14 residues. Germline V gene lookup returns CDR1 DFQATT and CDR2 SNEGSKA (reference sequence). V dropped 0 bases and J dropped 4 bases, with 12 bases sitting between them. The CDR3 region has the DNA TGCAGTGCTAGAGATACAAGGTCAGGCACTGAAGCTTTCTTT. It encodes CSARDTRSGTEAFF.